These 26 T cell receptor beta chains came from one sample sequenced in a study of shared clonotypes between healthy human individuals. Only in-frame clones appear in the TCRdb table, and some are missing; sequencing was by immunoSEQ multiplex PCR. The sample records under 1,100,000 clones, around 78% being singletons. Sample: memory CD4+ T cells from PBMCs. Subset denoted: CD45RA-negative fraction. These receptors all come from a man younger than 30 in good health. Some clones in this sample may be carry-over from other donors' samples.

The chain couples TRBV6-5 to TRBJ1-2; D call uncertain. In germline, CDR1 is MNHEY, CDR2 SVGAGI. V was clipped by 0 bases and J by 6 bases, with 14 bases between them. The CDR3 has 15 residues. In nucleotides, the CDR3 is TGTGCCAGCAGTTACTCAGTTCCGGGTTTAGATGGCTACACCTTC. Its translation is CASSYSVPGLDGYTF.

CDR3 protein: CASSFLTTGEQTQYF. The CDR3 bases are TGTGCCAGCAGCTTTCTAACTACGGGAGAGCAGACCCAGTACTTC. The chain links TRBV11-2 to TRBJ2-5, with D possibly being TRBD2 (6 bases). Per the germline V gene, CDR1 is SGHAT and CDR2 is FQNNGV. The length of the CDR3 is 15 residues. V lost 3 bases and J 6 bases, leaving 17 bases between the germline ends.

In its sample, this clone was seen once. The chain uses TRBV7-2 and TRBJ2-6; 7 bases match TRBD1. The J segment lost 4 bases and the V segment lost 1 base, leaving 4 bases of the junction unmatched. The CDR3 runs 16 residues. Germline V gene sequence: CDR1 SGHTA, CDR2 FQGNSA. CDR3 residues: CASSLVGGTGANVLTF. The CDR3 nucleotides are TGTGCCAGCAGCTTAGTAGGGGGCACCGGGGCCAACGTCCTGACTTTC.

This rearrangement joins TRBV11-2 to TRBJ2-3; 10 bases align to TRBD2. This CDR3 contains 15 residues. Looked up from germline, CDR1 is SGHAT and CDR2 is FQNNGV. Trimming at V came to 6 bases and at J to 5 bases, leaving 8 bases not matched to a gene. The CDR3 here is CASRWTSGGGDTQYF. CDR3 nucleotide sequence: TGTGCCAGCAGGTGGACTAGCGGAGGGGGAGATACGCAGTATTTT.

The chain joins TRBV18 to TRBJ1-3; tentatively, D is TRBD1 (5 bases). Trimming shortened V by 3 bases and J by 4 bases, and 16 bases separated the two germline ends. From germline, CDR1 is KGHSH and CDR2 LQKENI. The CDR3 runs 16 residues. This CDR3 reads CASSPDHTGGGNTIYF. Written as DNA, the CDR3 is TGTGCCAGCTCACCGGATCACACGGGGGGAGGAAACACCATATATTTT.

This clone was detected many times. CDR3 protein: CASLRQVAYGYTF. The CDR3 bases are TGTGCCAGCCTTCGACAGGTTGCTTATGGCTACACCTTC. The chain carries TRBV2 and TRBJ1-2; maybe TRBD1 (6 bases). Germline V lookup: CDR1 SNHLY, CDR2 FYNNEI. V lost 8 bases to trimming and J lost 5 bases, with 15 bases between them. The CDR3 is 13 residues long. The whole variable domain, filled in from reference TRBV2 and TRBJ1-2, reads EPEVTQTPSHQVTQMGQEVILRCVPISNHLYFYWYRQILGQKVEFLVSFYNNEISEKSEIFDDQFSVERPDGSNFTLKIRSTKLEDSAMYFCASLRQVAYGYTFGSGTRLTVV.

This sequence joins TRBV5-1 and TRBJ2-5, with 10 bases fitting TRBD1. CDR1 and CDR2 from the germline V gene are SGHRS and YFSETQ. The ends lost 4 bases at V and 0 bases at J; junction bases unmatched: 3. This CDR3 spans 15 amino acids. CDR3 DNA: TGCGCCAGCAGCCCGGGGACAGGGGACCAAGAGACCCAGTACTTC. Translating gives CASSPGTGDQETQYF.

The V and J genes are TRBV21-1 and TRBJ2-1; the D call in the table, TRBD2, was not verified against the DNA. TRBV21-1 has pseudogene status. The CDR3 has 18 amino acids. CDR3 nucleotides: TGTGCCAGCAGCAAAGTCCCCTCGGTTTCGAGCGGGAGGGCTGAGCAGTTCTTC. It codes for CASSKVPSVSSGRAEQFF.

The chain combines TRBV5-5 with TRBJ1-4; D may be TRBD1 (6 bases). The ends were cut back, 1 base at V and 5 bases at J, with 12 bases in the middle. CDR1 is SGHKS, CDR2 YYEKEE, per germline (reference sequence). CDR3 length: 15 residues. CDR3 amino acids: CASSLSTGLNEKLFF. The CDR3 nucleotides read TGTGCCAGCAGCTTGTCAACAGGGCTAAATGAAAAACTGTTTTTT.

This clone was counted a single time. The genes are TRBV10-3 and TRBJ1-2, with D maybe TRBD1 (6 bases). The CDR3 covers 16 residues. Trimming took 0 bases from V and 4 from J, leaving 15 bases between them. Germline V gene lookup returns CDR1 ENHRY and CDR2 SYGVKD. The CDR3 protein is CAISESSRGRGYGYTF. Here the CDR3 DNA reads TGTGCCATCAGTGAGTCGTCCCGGGGGCGAGGCTATGGCTACACCTTC.

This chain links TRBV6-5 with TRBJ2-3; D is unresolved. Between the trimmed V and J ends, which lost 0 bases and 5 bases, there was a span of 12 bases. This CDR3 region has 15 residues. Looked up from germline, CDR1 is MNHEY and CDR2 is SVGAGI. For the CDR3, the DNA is TGTGCCAGCAGTTACTCGAGCGTCCGAGTAGATACGCAGTATTTT. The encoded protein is CASSYSSVRVDTQYF.

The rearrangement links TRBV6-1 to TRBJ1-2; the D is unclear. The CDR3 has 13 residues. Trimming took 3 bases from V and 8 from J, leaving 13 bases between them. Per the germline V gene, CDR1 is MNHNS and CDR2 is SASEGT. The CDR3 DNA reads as TGTGCCAGCAGTGAGTACTACAGTGGCGGCTACACCTTC. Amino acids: CASSEYYSGGYTF.

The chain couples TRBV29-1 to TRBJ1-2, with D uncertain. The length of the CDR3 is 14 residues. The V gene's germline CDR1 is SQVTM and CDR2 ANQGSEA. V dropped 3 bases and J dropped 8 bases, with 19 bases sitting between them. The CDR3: CSVDAGPARGGYTF. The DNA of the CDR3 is TGCAGCGTTGACGCAGGACCAGCGCGAGGAGGCTACACCTTC. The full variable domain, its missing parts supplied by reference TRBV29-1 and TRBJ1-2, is SAVISQKPSRDICQRGTSLTIQCQVDSQVTMMFWYRQQPGQSLTLIATANQGSEATYESGFVIDKFPISRPNLTFSTLTVSNMSPEDSSIYLCSVDAGPARGGYTFGSGTRLTVV.

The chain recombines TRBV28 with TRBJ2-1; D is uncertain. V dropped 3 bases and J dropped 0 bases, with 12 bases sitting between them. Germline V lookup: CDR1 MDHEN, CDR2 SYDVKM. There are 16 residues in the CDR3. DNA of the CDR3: TGTGCCAGCAGTTTTTGGGGATATAGCTCCTACAATGAGCAGTTCTTC. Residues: CASSFWGYSSYNEQFF. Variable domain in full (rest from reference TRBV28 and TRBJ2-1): DVKVTQSSRYLVKRTGEKVFLECVQDMDHENMFWYRQDPGLGLRLIYFSYDVKMKEKGDIPEGYSVSREKKERFSLILESASTNQTSMYLCASSFWGYSSYNEQFFGPGTRLTVL.

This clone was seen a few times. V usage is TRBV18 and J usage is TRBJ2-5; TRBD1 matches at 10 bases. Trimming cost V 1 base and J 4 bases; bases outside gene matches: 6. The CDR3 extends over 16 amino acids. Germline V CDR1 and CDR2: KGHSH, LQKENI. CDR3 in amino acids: CASSPQGQGLRETQYF. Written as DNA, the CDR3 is TGTGCCAGCTCACCACAGGGACAGGGGCTAAGAGAGACCCAGTACTTC.

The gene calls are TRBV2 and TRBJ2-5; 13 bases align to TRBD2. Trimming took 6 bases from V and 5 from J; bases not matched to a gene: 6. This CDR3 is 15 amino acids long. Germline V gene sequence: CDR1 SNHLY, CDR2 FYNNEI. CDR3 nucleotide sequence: TGTGCCAGCAGGAGGGGACTAGCGGGATCGGAGACCCAGTACTTC. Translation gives CASRRGLAGSETQYF.

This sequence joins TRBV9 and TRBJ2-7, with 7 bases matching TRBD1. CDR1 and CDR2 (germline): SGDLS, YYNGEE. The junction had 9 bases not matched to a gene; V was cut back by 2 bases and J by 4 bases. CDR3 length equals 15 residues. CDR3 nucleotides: TGTGCCAGCAGCGTCACCGGGACAGCACTGTACGAGCAGTACTTC. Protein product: CASSVTGTALYEQYF.

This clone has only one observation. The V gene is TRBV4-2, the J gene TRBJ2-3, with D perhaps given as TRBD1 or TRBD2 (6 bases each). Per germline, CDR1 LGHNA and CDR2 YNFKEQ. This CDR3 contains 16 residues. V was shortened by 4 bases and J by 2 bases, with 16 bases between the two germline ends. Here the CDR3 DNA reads TGTGCCAGCAGCCTCGCCGCGGGGACAAACACAGATACGCAGTATTTT. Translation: CASSLAAGTNTDTQYF.

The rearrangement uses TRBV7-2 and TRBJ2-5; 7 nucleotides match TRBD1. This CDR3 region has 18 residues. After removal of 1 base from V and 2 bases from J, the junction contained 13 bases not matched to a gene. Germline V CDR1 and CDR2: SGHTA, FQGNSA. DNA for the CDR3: TGTGCCAGCAGCTTAGGCCGGGACAGCTTTTTGAGGCAAGAGACCCAGTACTTC. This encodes CASSLGRDSFLRQETQYF.

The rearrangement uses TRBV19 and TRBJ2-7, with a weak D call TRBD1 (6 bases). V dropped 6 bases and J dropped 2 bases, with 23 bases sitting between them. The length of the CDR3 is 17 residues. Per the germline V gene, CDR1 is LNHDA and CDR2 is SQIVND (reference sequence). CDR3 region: CASSPNPGTPKTYEQYF. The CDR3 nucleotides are TGTGCCAGTAGCCCAAACCCGGGGACACCTAAAACCTACGAGCAGTACTTC.

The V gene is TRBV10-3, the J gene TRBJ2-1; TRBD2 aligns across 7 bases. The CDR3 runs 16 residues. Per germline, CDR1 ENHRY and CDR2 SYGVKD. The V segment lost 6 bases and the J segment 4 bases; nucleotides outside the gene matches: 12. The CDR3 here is CAIRSGEGGPYNEQFF. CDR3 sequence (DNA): TGTGCCATCAGGAGCGGGGAGGGAGGGCCGTACAATGAGCAGTTCTTC.

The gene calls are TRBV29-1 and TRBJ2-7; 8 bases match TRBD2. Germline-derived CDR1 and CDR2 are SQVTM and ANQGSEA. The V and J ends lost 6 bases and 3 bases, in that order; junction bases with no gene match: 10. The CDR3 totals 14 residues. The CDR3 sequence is CSVFFSGENYEQYF. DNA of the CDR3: TGCAGCGTATTTTTTAGCGGGGAAAACTACGAGCAGTACTTC.

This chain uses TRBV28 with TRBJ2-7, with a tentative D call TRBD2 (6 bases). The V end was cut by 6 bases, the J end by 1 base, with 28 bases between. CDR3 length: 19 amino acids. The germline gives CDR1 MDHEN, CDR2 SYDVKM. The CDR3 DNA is TGTGCCAGCAGCCTGGGGGGACCCCGCACCTCCCGTGCTTCCTACGAGCAGTACTTC. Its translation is CASSLGGPRTSRASYEQYF.

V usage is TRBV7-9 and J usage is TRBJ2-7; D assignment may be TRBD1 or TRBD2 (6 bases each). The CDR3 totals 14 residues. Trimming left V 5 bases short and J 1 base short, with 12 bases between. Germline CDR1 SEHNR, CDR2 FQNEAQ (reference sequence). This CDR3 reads CASSPQGRSYEQYF. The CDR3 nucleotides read TGTGCCAGCAGCCCCCAGGGGAGGTCCTACGAGCAGTACTTC.

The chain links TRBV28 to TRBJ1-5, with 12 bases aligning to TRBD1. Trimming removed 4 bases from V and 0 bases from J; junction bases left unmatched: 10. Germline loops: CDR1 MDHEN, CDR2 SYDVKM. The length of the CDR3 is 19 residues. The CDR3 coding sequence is TGTGCCAGCAGTTCTCTCGGGACAGGGGGCTGGAATAGCAATCAGCCCCAGCATTTT. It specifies CASSSLGTGGWNSNQPQHF.

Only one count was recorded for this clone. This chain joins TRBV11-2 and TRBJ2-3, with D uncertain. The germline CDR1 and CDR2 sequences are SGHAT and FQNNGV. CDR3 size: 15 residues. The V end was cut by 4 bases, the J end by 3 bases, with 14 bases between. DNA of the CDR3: TGTGCCAGCAGCTCGACCCCGAGCGAGACAGATACGCAGTATTTT. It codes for CASSSTPSETDTQYF.